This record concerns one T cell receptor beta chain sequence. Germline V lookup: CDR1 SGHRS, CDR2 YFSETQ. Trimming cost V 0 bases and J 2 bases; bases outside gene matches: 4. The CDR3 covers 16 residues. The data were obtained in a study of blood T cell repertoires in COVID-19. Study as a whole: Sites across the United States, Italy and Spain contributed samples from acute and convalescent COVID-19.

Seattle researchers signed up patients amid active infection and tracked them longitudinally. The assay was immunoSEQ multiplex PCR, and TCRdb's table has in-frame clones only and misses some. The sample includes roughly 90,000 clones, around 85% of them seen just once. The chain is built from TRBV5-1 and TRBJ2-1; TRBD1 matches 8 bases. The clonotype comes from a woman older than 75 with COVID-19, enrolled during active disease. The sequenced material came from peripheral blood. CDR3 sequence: CASSLGGRGPYNEQFF. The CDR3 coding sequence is TGCGCCAGCAGCTTGGGTGGCAGGGGGCCCTACAATGAGCAGTTCTTC.